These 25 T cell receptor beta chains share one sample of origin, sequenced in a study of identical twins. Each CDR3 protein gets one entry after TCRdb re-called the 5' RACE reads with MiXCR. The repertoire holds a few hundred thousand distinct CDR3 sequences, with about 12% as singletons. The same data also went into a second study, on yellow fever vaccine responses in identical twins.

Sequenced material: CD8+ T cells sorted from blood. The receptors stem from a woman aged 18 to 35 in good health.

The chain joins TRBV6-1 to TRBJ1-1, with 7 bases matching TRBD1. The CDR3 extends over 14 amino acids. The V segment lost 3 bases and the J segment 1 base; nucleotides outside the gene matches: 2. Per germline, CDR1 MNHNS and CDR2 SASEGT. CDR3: CASSDAGGNTEAFF. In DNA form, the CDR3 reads TGTGCCAGCAGTGATGCAGGGGGGAACACTGAAGCTTTCTTT.

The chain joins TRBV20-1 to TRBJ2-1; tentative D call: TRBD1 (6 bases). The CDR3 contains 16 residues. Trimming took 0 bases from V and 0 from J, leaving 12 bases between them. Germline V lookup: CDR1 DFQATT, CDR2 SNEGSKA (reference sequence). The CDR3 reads CSARDSDRSSYNEQFF. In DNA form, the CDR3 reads TGCAGTGCTAGAGATAGCGACAGGAGCTCCTACAATGAGCAGTTCTTC.

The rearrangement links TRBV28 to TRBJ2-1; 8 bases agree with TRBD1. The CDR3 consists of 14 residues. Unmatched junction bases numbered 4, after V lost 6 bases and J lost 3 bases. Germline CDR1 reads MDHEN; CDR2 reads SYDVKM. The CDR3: CASRDREGYNEQFF. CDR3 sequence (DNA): TGTGCCAGCAGGGACAGGGAAGGCTACAATGAGCAGTTCTTC. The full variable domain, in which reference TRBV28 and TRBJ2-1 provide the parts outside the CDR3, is DVKVTQSSRYLVKRTGEKVFLECVQDMDHENMFWYRQDPGLGLRLIYFSYDVKMKEKGDIPEGYSVSREKKERFSLILESASTNQTSMYLCASRDREGYNEQFFGPGTRLTVL.

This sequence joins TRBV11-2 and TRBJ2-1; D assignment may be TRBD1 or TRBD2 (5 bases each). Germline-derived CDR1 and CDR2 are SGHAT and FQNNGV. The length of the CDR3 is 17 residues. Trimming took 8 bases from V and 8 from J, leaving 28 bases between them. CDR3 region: CASGWDLRGSIDDEQFF. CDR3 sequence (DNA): TGTGCCAGCGGCTGGGACCTAAGAGGGAGTATAGACGATGAGCAGTTCTTC.

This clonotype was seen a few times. The CDR3: CAIGGPGGAGGNTIYF. CDR3 nucleotides: TGTGCCATCGGAGGCCCAGGGGGCGCGGGAGGAAACACCATATATTTT. This rearrangement joins TRBV10-3 to TRBJ1-3, with 8 nucleotides matching TRBD1. Germline V gene data show CDR1 as ENHRY and CDR2 as SYGVKD. V lost 8 bases, J lost 4 bases, and 13 bases stayed unmatched. The CDR3 extends over 16 amino acids.

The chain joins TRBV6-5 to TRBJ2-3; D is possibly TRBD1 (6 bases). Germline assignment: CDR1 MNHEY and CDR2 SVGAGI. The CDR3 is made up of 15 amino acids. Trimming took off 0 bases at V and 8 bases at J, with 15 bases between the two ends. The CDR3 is CASSYSRGTFATQYF. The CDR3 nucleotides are TGTGCCAGCAGTTACTCGAGGGGGACCTTCGCTACGCAGTATTTT.

The CDR3 nucleotides read TGTGCTAGTGCCTTTGGGTCCTATGGCTACACCTTC. The encoded protein is CASAFGSYGYTF. The chain carries TRBV12-5 and TRBJ1-2; D remains unclear. The V gene's germline CDR1 is LGHNT and CDR2 FRNRAP. The V end was cut by 7 bases, the J end by 4 bases, with 10 bases between. CDR3 size: 12 residues.

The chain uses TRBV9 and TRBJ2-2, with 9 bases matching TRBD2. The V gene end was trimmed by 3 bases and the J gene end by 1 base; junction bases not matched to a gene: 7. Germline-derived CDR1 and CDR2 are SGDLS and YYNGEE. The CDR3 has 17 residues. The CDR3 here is CASSEPEREVNTGELFF. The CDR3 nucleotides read TGTGCCAGCAGCGAGCCGGAGCGGGAGGTGAACACCGGGGAGCTGTTTTTT. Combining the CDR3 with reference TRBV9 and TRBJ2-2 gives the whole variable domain DSGVTQTPKHLITATGQRVTLRCSPRSGDLSVYWYQQSLDQGLQFLIQYYNGEERAKGNILERFSAQQFPDLHSELNLSSLELGDSALYFCASSEPEREVNTGELFFGEGSRLTVL.

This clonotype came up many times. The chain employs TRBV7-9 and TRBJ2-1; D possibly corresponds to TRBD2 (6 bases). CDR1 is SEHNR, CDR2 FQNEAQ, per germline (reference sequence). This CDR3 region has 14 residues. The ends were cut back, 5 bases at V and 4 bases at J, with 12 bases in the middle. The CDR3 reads CASSARDFYNEQFF. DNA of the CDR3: TGTGCCAGCAGCGCCCGGGACTTTTACAATGAGCAGTTCTTC.

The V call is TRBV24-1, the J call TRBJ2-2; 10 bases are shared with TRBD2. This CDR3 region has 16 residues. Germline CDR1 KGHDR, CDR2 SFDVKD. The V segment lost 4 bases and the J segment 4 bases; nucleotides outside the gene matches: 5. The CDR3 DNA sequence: TGTGCCACCAGTGACTCGCCTAGCGGGAGCACCGGGGAGCTGTTTTTT. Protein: CATSDSPSGSTGELFF.

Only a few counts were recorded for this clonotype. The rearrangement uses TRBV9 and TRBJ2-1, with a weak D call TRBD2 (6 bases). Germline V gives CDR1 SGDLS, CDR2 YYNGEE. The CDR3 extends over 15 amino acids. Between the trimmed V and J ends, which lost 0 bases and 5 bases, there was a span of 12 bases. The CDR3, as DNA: TGTGCCAGCAGCGTAGGTAGTAGCGGACACAATGAGCAGTTCTTC. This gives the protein CASSVGSSGHNEQFF.

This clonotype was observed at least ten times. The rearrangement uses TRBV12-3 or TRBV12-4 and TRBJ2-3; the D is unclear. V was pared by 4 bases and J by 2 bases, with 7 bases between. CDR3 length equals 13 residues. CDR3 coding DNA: TGTGCCAGCAGTTACAGTTACACAGATACGCAGTATTTT. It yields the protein CASSYSYTDTQYF.

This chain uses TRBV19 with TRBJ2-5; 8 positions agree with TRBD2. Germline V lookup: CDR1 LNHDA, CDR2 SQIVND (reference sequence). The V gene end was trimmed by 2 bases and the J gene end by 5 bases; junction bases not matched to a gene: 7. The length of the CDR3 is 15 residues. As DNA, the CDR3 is TGTGCCAGTAGTATATTACGGGAGGGCCATGAGACCCAGTACTTC. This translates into CASSILREGHETQYF.

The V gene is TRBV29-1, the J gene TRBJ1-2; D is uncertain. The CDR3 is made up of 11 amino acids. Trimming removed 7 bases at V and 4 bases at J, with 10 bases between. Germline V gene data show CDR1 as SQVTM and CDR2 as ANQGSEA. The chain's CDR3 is CSGAYGYGYTF. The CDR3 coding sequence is TGCAGCGGGGCCTATGGCTATGGCTACACCTTC.

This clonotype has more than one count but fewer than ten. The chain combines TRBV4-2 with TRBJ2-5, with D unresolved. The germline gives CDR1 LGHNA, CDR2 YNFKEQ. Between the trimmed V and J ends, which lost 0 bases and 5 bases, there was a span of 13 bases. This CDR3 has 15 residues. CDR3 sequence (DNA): TGTGCCAGCAGCCAAGATGAGACTGCCCGGGAGACCCAGTACTTC. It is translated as CASSQDETARETQYF.

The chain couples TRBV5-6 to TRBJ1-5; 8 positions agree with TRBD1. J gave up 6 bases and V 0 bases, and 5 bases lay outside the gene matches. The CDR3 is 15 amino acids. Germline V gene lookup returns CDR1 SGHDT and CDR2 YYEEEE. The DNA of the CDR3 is TGTGCCAGCAGCTTGGAAGGACAGGGACGTCAGCCCCAGCATTTT. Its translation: CASSLEGQGRQPQHF.

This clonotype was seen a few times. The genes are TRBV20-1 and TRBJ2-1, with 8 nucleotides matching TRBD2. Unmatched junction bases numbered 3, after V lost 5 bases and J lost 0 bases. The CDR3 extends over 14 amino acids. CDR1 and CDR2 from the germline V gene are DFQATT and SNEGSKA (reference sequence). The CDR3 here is CSARRGDSYNEQFF. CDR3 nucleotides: TGCAGTGCTCGGCGGGGGGACTCCTACAATGAGCAGTTCTTC.

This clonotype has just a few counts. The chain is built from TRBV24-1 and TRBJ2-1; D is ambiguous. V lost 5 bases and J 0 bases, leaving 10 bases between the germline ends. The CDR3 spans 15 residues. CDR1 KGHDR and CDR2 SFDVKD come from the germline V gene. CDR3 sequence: CATSGLADSYNEQFF. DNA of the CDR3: TGTGCCACCAGTGGACTGGCGGACTCCTACAATGAGCAGTTCTTC.

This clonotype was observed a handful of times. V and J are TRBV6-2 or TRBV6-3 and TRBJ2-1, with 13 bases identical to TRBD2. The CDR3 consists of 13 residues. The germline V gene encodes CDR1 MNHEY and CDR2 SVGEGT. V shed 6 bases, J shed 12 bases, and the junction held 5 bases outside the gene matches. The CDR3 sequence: CASSRRTSGGQFF. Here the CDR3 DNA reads TGTGCCAGCAGCCGGAGGACTAGCGGGGGGCAGTTCTTC.

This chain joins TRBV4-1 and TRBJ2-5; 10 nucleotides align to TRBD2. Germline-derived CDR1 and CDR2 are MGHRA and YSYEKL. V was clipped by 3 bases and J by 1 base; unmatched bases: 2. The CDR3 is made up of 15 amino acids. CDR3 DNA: TGCGCCAGCAGCCATGGGACTAGCGCCCAAGAGACCCAGTACTTC. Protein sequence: CASSHGTSAQETQYF.

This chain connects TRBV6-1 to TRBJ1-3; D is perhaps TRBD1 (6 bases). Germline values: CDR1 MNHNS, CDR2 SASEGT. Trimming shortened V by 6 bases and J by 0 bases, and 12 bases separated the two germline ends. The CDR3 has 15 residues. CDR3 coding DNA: TGTGCCAGCAGGGGTTCGGACAGCTCTGGAAACACCATATATTTT. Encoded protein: CASRGSDSSGNTIYF.

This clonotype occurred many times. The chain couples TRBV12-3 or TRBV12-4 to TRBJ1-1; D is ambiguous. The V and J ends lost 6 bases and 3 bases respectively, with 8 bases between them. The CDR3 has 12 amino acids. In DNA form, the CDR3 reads TGTGCCAGCAGCCCGGGAGACACTGAAGCTTTCTTT. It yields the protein CASSPGDTEAFF.

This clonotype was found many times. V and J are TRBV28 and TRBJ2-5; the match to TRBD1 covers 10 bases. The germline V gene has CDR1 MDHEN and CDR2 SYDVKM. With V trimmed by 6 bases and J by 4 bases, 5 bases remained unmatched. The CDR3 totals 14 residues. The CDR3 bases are TGTGCCAGCAGGCCGACAGGGGGCCGAGAGACCCAGTACTTC. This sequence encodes CASRPTGGRETQYF.

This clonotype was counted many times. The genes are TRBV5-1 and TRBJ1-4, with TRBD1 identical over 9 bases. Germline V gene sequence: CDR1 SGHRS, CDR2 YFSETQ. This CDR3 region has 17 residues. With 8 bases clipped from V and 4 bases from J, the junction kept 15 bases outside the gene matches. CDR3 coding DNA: TGCGCCAGTAAGGACAGGGGTGTCGGCCCTCGTAATGAAAAACTGTTTTTT. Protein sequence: CASKDRGVGPRNEKLFF. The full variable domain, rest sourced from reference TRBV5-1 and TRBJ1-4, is KAGVTQTPRYLIKTRGQQVTLSCSPISGHRSVSWYQQTPGQGLQFLFEYFSETQRNKGNFPGRFSGRQFSNSRSEMNVSTLELGDSALYLCASKDRGVGPRNEKLFFGSGTQLSVL.

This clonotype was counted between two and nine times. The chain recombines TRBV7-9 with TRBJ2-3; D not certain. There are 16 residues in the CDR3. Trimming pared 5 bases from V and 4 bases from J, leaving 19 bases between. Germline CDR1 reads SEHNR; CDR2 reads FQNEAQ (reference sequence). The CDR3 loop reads CASSTSPDEFSDTQYF. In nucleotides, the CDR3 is TGTGCCAGCAGCACCTCCCCGGACGAGTTTTCAGATACGCAGTATTTT.